This T cell receptor (beta chain) was found in a study of blood T cell repertoires in COVID-19. Original analysis: Quantification of nucleated cells was approximated via reference gene primer amplification. Clones were read by immunoSEQ multiplex PCR, and TCRdb kept only the in-frame ones, dropping some. V, J and clone size are those of that table, while D and trimming were read from the DNA. The sample shows 250,000 or so clones, 70% to 90% of them seen only once. There are 16 residues in the CDR3. CDR1 SGHTS and CDR2 YDEGEE come from the germline V gene. The ends were cut back, 0 bases at V and 0 bases at J, with 10 bases in the middle.

The sequenced material came from PBMCs or T cells enriched from blood (not recorded which). The source is a woman in her forties or fifties who had recovered from COVID-19. This chain connects TRBV5-8 to TRBJ1-5; tentative D call: TRBD1 (5 bases). CDR3 sequence (DNA): TGTGCCAGCAGCTTGGTGGGGGGGAGTAGCAATCAGCCCCAGCATTTT. This sequence encodes CASSLVGGSSNQPQHF.